The rows below give T cell receptor beta chains drawn from one sample of a study of blood T cell repertoires in COVID-19. Repertoires were generated with immunoSEQ multiplex PCR, while TCRdb's copy carries only in-frame clones and drops some. The profile shows 14,000 or so clones, roughly nine tenths of them singletons. Sequencing was done on a sample of peripheral blood. The source of these receptors is a man in his fifties or sixties with active COVID-19. Each CDR3 is given with its conserved first and last residue. D genes are given only for firm matches. Clone size is given for some rows only: seen once, a few or many times, or a class if the clone is expanded.

size,D,V,J,CDR3,DNA
-,-,TRBV7-9,TRBJ2-5,CASSLPKAAGQPQETQYF,TGTGCCAGCAGCTTACCGAAAGCGGCGGGACAGCCCCAAGAGACCCAGTACTTC
few,TRBD1,TRBV9,TRBJ1-1,CASSPQGAVPLNTEAFF,TGTGCCAGCAGCCCTCAGGGGGCCGTTCCCCTGAACACTGAAGCTTTCTTT
-,TRBD1,TRBV3-1/TRBV3-2,TRBJ1-2,CASSRGQTNYGYTF,TGTGCCAGCAGCCGGGGACAGACTAACTATGGCTACACCTTC
-,TRBD2,TRBV7-2,TRBJ2-2,CASSPSAGGFGELFF,TGTGCCAGCAGCCCGTCAGCGGGAGGATTCGGGGAGCTGTTTTTT
-,-,TRBV11-3,TRBJ2-1,CASSQFQGNEQFF,TGTGCCAGCAGCCAGTTCCAGGGAAATGAGCAGTTCTTC
once,TRBD1,TRBV19,TRBJ1-5,CASTWGQGDYQPQHF,TGTGCCAGTACTTGGGGACAGGGCGATTATCAGCCCCAGCATTTT
-,TRBD1,TRBV19,TRBJ1-2,CASSSHRGNYGYTF,TGTGCCAGTAGTTCCCACAGGGGGAACTATGGCTACACCTTC
-,-,TRBV5-1,TRBJ2-6,CASSLELSGANVLTF,TGCGCCAGCAGCTTGGAACTCTCTGGGGCCAACGTCCTGACTTTC
once,TRBD2,TRBV7-2,TRBJ2-7,CASSLSRGGWYEQYF,TGTGCCAGCAGCTTATCTCGGGGAGGGTGGTACGAGCAGTACTTC
-,TRBD1,TRBV3-1/TRBV3-2,TRBJ1-2,CASSQPTGGGYTF,TGTGCCAGCAGCCAACCTACAGGGGGCGGCTACACCTTC
few,TRBD1,TRBV30,TRBJ1-2,CAWSLGTGVYYGYTF,TGTGCCTGGAGCCTAGGGACAGGGGTGTACTATGGCTACACCTTC
-,-,TRBV6-6,TRBJ2-7,CASSTTTNAQYF,TGTGCCAGCAGTACCACTACAAACGCGCAGTACTTC
-,-,TRBV3-1/TRBV3-2,TRBJ2-3,CASSQDYDHTDTQYF,TGTGCCAGCAGCCAGGACTACGACCACACAGATACGCAGTATTTT
few,TRBD1,TRBV28,TRBJ1-6,CASRPGTGMGSPLHF,TGTGCCAGCAGGCCGGGGACAGGGATGGGGTCACCCCTCCACTTT
-,-,TRBV12-3/TRBV12-4,TRBJ1-1,CASNRLGGHEAFF,TGTGCCAGCAATCGGTTGGGGGGGCATGAAGCTTTCTTT
-,-,TRBV5-5,TRBJ2-2,CASSPPGLNTGELFF,TGTGCCAGCAGCCCTCCGGGACTCAACACCGGGGAGCTGTTTTTT
-,-,TRBV7-2,TRBJ1-3,CASSTGGVLSGNTIYF,TGTGCCAGCAGCACCGGGGGGGTACTCTCTGGAAACACCATATATTTT
-,-,TRBV9,TRBJ2-1,CASSVAAGSYNEQFF,TGTGCCAGCAGCGTAGCGGCGGGCTCCTACAATGAGCAGTTCTTC
once,-,TRBV4-3,TRBJ2-2,CASSHFRTATGELFF,TGCGCCAGCAGCCATTTCCGGACAGCCACCGGGGAGCTGTTTTTT
-,-,TRBV28,TRBJ1-2,CASSLGRSGGSGGYTF,TGTGCCAGCAGTTTGGGTCGTTCGGGGGGCTCGGGTGGCTACACCTTC
-,TRBD1,TRBV29-1,TRBJ1-1,CSGIDRGAGTEAFF,TGCAGCGGAATAGACAGGGGAGCGGGCACTGAAGCTTTCTTT
-,TRBD1,TRBV19,TRBJ1-2,CASSPGQGGYGYTF,TGTGCCAGTAGTCCAGGACAGGGGGGCTATGGCTACACCTTC
-,-,TRBV10-3,TRBJ1-3,CAIRGSGDTIYF,TGTGCCATCAGAGGGAGTGGAGACACCATATATTTT
-,TRBD1,TRBV7-2,TRBJ2-7,CASSLTGGTYEQYF,TGTGCCAGCAGTCTAACAGGGGGCACGTACGAGCAGTACTTC
-,TRBD1,TRBV18,TRBJ2-1,CASSPGQGAGTYNEQFF,TGTGCCAGCTCACCAGGACAGGGAGCGGGCACATACAATGAGCAGTTCTTC
once,TRBD2,TRBV4-1,TRBJ2-1,CASSQQGLAGGYEQFF,TGCGCCAGCAGCCAACAGGGACTAGCGGGAGGCTATGAGCAGTTCTTC
-,-,TRBV6-4,TRBJ2-1,CASSDLRGAKYNEQFF,TGTGCCAGCAGTGATCTCCGGGGGGCAAAATACAATGAGCAGTTCTTC
-,-,TRBV9,TRBJ1-1,CASSVAAATEAFF,TGTGCCAGCAGCGTAGCGGCGGCCACTGAAGCTTTCTTT